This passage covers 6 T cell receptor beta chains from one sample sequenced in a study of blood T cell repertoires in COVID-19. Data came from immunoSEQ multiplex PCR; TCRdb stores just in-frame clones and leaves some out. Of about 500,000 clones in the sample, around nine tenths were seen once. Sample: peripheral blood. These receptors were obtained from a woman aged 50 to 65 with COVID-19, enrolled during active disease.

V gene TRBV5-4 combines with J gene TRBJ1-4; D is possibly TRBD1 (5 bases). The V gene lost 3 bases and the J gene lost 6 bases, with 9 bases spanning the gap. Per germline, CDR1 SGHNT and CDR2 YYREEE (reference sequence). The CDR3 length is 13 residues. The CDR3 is CASSSSGDEKLFF. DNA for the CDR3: TGTGCCAGCAGCTCATCGGGGGATGAAAAACTGTTTTTT.

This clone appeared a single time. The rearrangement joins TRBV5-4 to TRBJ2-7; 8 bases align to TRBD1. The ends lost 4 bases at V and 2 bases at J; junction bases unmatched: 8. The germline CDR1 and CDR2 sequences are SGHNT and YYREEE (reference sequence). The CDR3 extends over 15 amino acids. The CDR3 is CASSPRTGSTYEQYF. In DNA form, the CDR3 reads TGTGCCAGCAGCCCGAGGACAGGGTCAACCTACGAGCAGTACTTC.

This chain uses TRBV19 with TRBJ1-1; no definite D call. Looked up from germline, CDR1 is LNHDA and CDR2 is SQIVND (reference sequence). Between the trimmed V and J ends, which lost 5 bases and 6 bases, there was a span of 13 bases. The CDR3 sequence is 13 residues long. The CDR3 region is CASSDIGEAEAFF. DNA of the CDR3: TGTGCCAGTAGTGATATCGGGGAGGCTGAAGCTTTCTTT.

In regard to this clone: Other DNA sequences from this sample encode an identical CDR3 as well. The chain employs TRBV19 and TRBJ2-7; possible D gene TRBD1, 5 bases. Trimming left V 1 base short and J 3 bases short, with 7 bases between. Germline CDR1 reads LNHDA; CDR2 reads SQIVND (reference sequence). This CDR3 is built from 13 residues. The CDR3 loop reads CASSIGQGYEQYF. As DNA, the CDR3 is TGTGCCAGTAGTATAGGGCAGGGCTACGAGCAGTACTTC.

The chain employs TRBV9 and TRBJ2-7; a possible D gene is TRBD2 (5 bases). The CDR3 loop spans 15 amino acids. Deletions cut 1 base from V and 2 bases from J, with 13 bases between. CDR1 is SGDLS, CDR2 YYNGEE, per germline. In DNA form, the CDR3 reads TGTGCCAGCAGCGTAAGAGCGGACCCGGCCTACGAGCAGTACTTC. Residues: CASSVRADPAYEQYF.

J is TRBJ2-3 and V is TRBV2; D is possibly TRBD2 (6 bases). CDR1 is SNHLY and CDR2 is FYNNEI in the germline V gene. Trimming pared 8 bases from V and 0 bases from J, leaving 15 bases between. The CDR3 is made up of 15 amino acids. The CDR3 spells CASVRLGGSTDTQYF. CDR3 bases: TGTGCCAGCGTACGACTGGGAGGAAGCACAGATACGCAGTATTTT.